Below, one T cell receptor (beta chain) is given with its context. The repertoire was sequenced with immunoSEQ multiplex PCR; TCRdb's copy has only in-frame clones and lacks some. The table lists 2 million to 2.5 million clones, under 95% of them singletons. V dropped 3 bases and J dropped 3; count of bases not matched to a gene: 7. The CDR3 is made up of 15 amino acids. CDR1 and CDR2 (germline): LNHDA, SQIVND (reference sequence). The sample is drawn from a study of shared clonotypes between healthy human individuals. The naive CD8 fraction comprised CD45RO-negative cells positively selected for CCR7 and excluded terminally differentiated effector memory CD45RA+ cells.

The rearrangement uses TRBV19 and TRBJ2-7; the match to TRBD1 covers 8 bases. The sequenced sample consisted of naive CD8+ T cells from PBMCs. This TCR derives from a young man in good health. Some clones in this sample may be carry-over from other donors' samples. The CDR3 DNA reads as TGTGCCAGTAGTATTGGGCAGGGGGCGGACTACGAGCAGTACTTC. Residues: CASSIGQGADYEQYF. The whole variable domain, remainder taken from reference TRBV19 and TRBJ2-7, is DGGITQSPKYLFRKEGQNVTLSCEQNLNHDAMYWYRQDPGQGLRLIYYSQIVNDFQKGDIAEGYSVSREKKESFPLTVTSAQKNPTAFYLCASSIGQGADYEQYFGPGTRLTVT.